The 9 T cell receptor beta chains below come from one sample, sequenced in a study of blood T cell repertoires in COVID-19 (dated by TCRdb to 2020 to 2022). Libraries were made using the immunoSEQ multiplex PCR assay. TCRdb carries this immuneACCESS record with in-frame sequences only. Its versions omit some clonotypes, under half of them owing to an unresolved V gene in the studies checked, with the rest unexplained. A total of about 260,000 clones appear in this sample, 75% to 90% of them only once. Of the sample, nearly 2% falls within the top ten clones. Material: peripheral blood. These receptors all come from a man aged 25-45 years with active or convalescent COVID-19.

The V call is TRBV19, the J call TRBJ2-5; TRBD1 might be the D (5 bases). V gave up 5 bases and J gave up 1 base, with 17 bases separating them. The CDR3 has 16 amino acids. CDR1 and CDR2 (germline): LNHDA, SQIVND (reference sequence). This CDR3 reads CASSVPSGMSQETQYF. The CDR3 nucleotides are TGTGCCAGTAGTGTCCCATCAGGGATGAGCCAAGAGACCCAGTACTTC.

The rearrangement links TRBV20-1 to TRBJ1-2, with D uncertain. Trimming stripped 6 bases from V and 6 bases from J, with 11 bases between. The CDR3 is made up of 11 amino acids. In germline, CDR1 is DFQATT, CDR2 SNEGSKA (reference sequence). The CDR3 DNA sequence: TGCAGTGCCCGCCCGGAGGATGGCTACACCTTC. Translated: CSARPEDGYTF.

V is TRBV19 and J is TRBJ1-2; perhaps TRBD1 as D (6 bases). Trimming cost V 7 bases and J 7 bases, with 16 bases left between them. CDR3 length: 13 residues. Germline V gene data show CDR1 as LNHDA and CDR2 as SQIVND (reference sequence). This CDR3 reads CASNKQGAGGYTF. CDR3 DNA sequence: TGTGCCAGTAACAAACAGGGTGCCGGTGGCTACACCTTC.

This clone occurred once. The chain employs TRBV11-2 and TRBJ2-1; a possible D gene is TRBD1 (6 bases). Trimming cost V 6 bases and J 6 bases, with 15 bases left between them. The CDR3 extends over 14 amino acids. The germline CDR1 and CDR2 sequences are SGHAT and FQNNGV. CDR3 residues: CASRSPRRGNEQFF. For the CDR3, the DNA is TGTGCCAGCAGATCCCCCCGCAGGGGCAATGAGCAGTTCTTC.

CDR3 protein: CASSQDLSPGVGYTF. CDR3 nucleotide sequence: TGCGCCAGCAGCCAAGATCTTTCCCCAGGGGTTGGCTACACCTTC. The V call is TRBV4-1, the J call TRBJ1-2; tentatively, D is TRBD1 (6 bases). CDR3 length: 15 residues. V was clipped by 0 bases and J by 7 bases, with 15 bases between them. CDR1 MGHRA and CDR2 YSYEKL come from the germline V gene.

In its sample, this clone was seen once. The rearrangement links TRBV7-2 to TRBJ2-5; 8 nucleotides match TRBD2. Germline trimming cut 6 bases from V and 5 bases from J; bases unmatched to any gene: 11. Germline-derived CDR1 and CDR2 are SGHTA and FQGNSA. The CDR3 is 15 residues long. The CDR3 here is CASRTNGGAQETQYF. The CDR3 DNA reads as TGTGCCAGCAGGACCAACGGGGGGGCCCAGGAGACCCAGTACTTC.

The CDR3 coding sequence is TGTGCCAGCAGCTTGGTCAGGGCTAACTATGGCTACACCTTC. This encodes CASSLVRANYGYTF. The genes are TRBV7-9 and TRBJ1-2; TRBD1 might be the D (5 bases). Trimming pared 3 bases from V and 0 bases from J, leaving 8 bases between. This CDR3 region has 14 residues. The V gene's germline CDR1 is SEHNR and CDR2 FQNEAQ (reference sequence).

The chain employs TRBV7-9 and TRBJ2-3; TRBD2 matches 10 bases. The CDR3 length is 18 residues. Germline CDR1 SEHNR, CDR2 FQNEAQ (reference sequence). Losses at the gene ends were 5 bases for V and 2 bases for J; bases not matched to a gene: 13. The CDR3 spells CASSPSDGLAENTDTQYF. The CDR3 DNA reads as TGTGCCAGCAGCCCGAGCGACGGACTAGCGGAGAACACAGATACGCAGTATTTT.

This clone was seen just once. The gene calls are TRBV6-5 and TRBJ1-5; 7 bases align to TRBD1. Germline CDR1 reads MNHEY; CDR2 reads SVGAGI. V was pared by 6 bases and J by 7 bases, with 9 bases of the junction left unmatched. This CDR3 has 14 amino acids. In DNA, the CDR3 is TGTGCCAGCAGGGGGACAGTCATCGGGCAGCCCCAGCATTTT. This gives the protein CASRGTVIGQPQHF.